The entry below gives a single TCR beta chain sequence along with its context. The sample belongs to a study of shared clonotypes between healthy human individuals. Sequencing was performed with immunoSEQ multiplex PCR; in TCRdb, only in-frame clones are kept and a portion is missing. Of about 2 million clones in the sample, 85% to 95% were seen once. Naive CD45RA+ and memory CD45RA-negative subsets were split from CD4+ cells. Germline values: CDR1 ENHRY, CDR2 SYGVKD. The CDR3 length is 15 residues. V was pared by 6 bases and J by 2 bases, with 17 bases between. Source material: naive CD4+ T cells sorted from blood. Stated subset: CD45RA+ positively selected. This receptor was taken from a man between 18 and 35 years old in good health. The chain couples TRBV10-3 to TRBJ2-7; the D gene could be TRBD1 or TRBD2 (5 bases each). Written as DNA, the CDR3 is TGTGCCATCAGAGATGACAGTCGGGGCCCCTACGAGCAGTACTTC. Its protein product is CAIRDDSRGPYEQYF.